This T cell receptor (beta chain) was sequenced during a study of shared clonotypes between healthy human individuals. Study-wide results and caveats: Generally, estimated richness proved larger in naive subsets than it did in memory subsets. Although depth was large, rarefaction showed that sequencing of the sorted subsets was incomplete. Measured sharing among donors was expected to vary with sequencing depth. Generation probabilities were higher for clonotypes shared across all four sorted-subset donors than for unshared ones.

Produced via immunoSEQ multiplex PCR; TCRdb's table is partial and in-frame only. Among 2 million to 2.5 million clones listed, 85% to 95% were seen once. The CDR3 extends over 15 amino acids. The V segment lost 5 bases and the J segment 1 base; nucleotides outside the gene matches: 4. CDR1 GTSNPN and CDR2 SVGIG come from the germline V gene (reference sequence). Regarding this clone: What it binds is not known.

The chain couples TRBV30 to TRBJ2-5, with 13 nucleotides matching TRBD2. The sequence was collected from a young man in good health. Some clones in this sample may be carry-over from other donors' samples. Sample: naive CD4+ T cells from PBMCs. Described subset: CD45RA+ positively selected. The CDR3 DNA reads as TGTGCCTGGTCGGGACTAGCGGGATTCCAAGAGACCCAGTACTTC. It encodes CAWSGLAGFQETQYF.